A single sample gave rise to the 9 T cell receptor beta chains below, sequenced in a study of blood T cell repertoires in COVID-19. The method was immunoSEQ multiplex PCR; TCRdb's version includes in-frame clones alone and lacks a portion of them. The sample has about 38,000 clones, approximately 69% seen once; the top ten hold about 10%. Source material: peripheral blood. The receptors stem from a man aged 65 to 85 with COVID-19, enrolled during active disease.

The gene calls are TRBV7-2 and TRBJ1-6; 8 bases match TRBD1. The germline V gene encodes CDR1 SGHTA and CDR2 FQGNSA. J lost 10 bases, V lost 3 bases, and 2 bases had no gene match. The CDR3 has 13 amino acids. The CDR3, as DNA: TGTGCCAGCAGCTTCGGGACAGGATCACCCCTCCACTTT. It codes for CASSFGTGSPLHF.

The chain employs TRBV6-4 and TRBJ1-1, with D perhaps matching TRBD1 (5 bases). There are 13 residues in the CDR3. Per germline, CDR1 MRHNA and CDR2 SNTAGT. V lost 5 bases and J 0 bases, leaving 7 bases between the germline ends. CDR3 sequence reads: CASSQTVNTEAFF. CDR3 DNA sequence: TGTGCCAGCAGTCAGACAGTGAACACTGAAGCTTTCTTT.

The chain recombines TRBV11-2 with TRBJ1-6, with 11 nucleotides matching TRBD1. The CDR3 contains 16 residues. Germline CDR1 SGHAT, CDR2 FQNNGV. Unmatched junction bases numbered 6, after V lost 1 base and J lost 10 bases. CDR3 residues: CASSLGTGGTESPLHF. CDR3 nucleotides: TGTGCCAGCAGCTTAGGGACAGGGGGCACGGAATCACCCCTCCACTTT.

This rearrangement joins TRBV15 to TRBJ2-1, with TRBD2 matching over 8 bases. V trimming: 2 bases; J trimming: 7 bases; junction bases outside the gene matches: 13. The germline CDR1 and CDR2 sequences are LNHNV and YYDKDF (reference sequence). This CDR3 is built from 17 residues. CDR3 region: CATSRSPRGGLVNEQFF. The CDR3 DNA follows: TGTGCCACCAGCAGATCGCCCCGGGGGGGCCTTGTGAATGAGCAGTTCTTC. Together with reference TRBV15 and TRBJ2-1, the CDR3 gives the full variable domain: DAMVIQNPRYQVTQFGKPVTLSCSQTLNHNVMYWYQQKSSQAPKLLFHYYDKDFNNEADTPDNFQSRRPNTSFCFLDIRSPGLGDTAMYLCATSRSPRGGLVNEQFFGPGTRLTVL.

This clone was seen a few times. This chain links TRBV7-3 with TRBJ1-6, with 7 bases lining up with TRBD1. V was pared by 5 bases and J by 7 bases, with 11 bases of the junction left unmatched. In germline, CDR1 is SGHTA, CDR2 FQGTGA. CDR3 size: 16 residues. The CDR3 sequence: CASSESFRDRNSPLHF. The CDR3 coding sequence is TGTGCCAGCAGCGAGTCCTTTCGGGACAGAAATTCACCCCTCCACTTT.

This chain joins TRBV3-1 (or the pseudogene TRBV3-2) and TRBJ2-5; TRBD1 might be the D (5 bases). The germline CDR1 and CDR2 sequences are LGHDT and YNNKEL (reference sequence). With 7 bases removed from V and 9 bases from J, the gap between germline ends came to 18 bases. CDR3 length: 13 residues. CDR3 amino acids: CASMHKNGAAQYF. The CDR3 nucleotides are TGTGCCAGCATGCACAAAAATGGGGCGGCCCAGTACTTC.

The genes are TRBV7-9 and TRBJ2-7; a possible D gene is TRBD2 (7 bases). Trimming left V 2 bases short and J 1 base short, with 12 bases between. Germline CDR1 reads SEHNR; CDR2 reads FQNEAQ (reference sequence). The CDR3 runs to 15 residues. CDR3 region: CASSLRGAQSYEQYF. In DNA form, the CDR3 reads TGTGCCAGCAGCTTACGGGGGGCGCAATCCTACGAGCAGTACTTC.

This chain joins TRBV3-1 (or the pseudogene TRBV3-2) and TRBJ2-7, with 7 bases that match TRBD1. CDR3 length: 13 residues. Germline trimming cut 3 bases from V and 5 bases from J; bases unmatched to any gene: 4. CDR1 and CDR2 (germline): LGHDT, YNNKEL (reference sequence). The CDR3 spells CASSQQGQNEQYF. For the CDR3, the DNA is TGTGCCAGCAGCCAGCAGGGACAGAACGAGCAGTACTTC.

This clone was found many times. V is TRBV3-1 (or the pseudogene TRBV3-2) and J is TRBJ1-3, with 9 bases aligning to TRBD1. With V trimmed by 6 bases and J by 7 bases, 4 bases remained unmatched. CDR1 is LGHDT and CDR2 is YNNKEL in the germline V gene (reference sequence). The CDR3 extends over 13 amino acids. Here the CDR3 reads CASSRTGVNTIYF. The CDR3 DNA reads as TGTGCCAGCAGTCGGACAGGGGTTAACACCATATATTTT.